This TCR beta chain was sequenced for a study of T cells after yellow fever vaccination. A process of 5'RACE template switching, which added a universal primer site and UMIs, was used to make TCR cDNA. TCRdb recomputed calls from the 5' RACE reads with MiXCR, one row per CDR3 protein. The sample contains about 220,000 distinct CDR3 sequences, around 3.1% of which appear only once. This clonotype was seen repeatedly, ten times or more. This clonotype originated in a man aged 18 to 29 who received the YFV17D yellow fever vaccine. Sequencing used CD4+ T cells sorted from PBMCs, obtained 10 days after the yellow fever booster vaccination.

The CDR3 protein is CASSRRVGSMNTEAFF. The CDR3, as DNA: TGTGCCAGCAGTAGGAGGGTGGGGAGCATGAACACTGAAGCTTTCTTT. The V call is TRBV6-2 or TRBV6-3, the J call TRBJ1-1; D gene ambiguous. Between the trimmed V and J ends, which lost 5 bases and 0 bases, there was a span of 16 bases. CDR1 is MNHEY, CDR2 SVGEGT, per germline. The CDR3 totals 16 residues.